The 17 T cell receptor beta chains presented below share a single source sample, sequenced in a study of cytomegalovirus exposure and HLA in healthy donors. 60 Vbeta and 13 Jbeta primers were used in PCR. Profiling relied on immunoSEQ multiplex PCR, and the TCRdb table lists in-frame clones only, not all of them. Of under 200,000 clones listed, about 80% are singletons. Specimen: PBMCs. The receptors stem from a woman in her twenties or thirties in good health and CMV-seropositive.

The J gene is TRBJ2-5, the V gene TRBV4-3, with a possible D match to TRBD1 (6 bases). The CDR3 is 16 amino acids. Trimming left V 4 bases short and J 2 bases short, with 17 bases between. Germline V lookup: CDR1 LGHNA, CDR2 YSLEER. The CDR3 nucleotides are TGCGCCAGCAGCCGAGTTACCGGGACACCACAAGAGACCCAGTACTTC. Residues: CASSRVTGTPQETQYF.

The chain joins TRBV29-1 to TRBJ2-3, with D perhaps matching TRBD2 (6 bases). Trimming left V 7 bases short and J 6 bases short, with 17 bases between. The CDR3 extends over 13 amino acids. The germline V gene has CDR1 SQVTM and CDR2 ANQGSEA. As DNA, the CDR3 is TGCAGCGGCGGGGTCTCTGTGGGGGATACGCAGTATTTT. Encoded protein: CSGGVSVGDTQYF.

CDR3 DNA sequence: TGTGCCAGCGGGGTCAGGGGGACGTACGAGCAGTACTTC. Protein: CASGVRGTYEQYF. The J gene is TRBJ2-7, the V gene TRBV6-5; 7 bases match TRBD1. From germline, CDR1 is MNHEY and CDR2 SVGAGI. This CDR3 spans 13 amino acids. Losses at the gene ends were 8 bases for V and 4 bases for J; bases not matched to a gene: 8.

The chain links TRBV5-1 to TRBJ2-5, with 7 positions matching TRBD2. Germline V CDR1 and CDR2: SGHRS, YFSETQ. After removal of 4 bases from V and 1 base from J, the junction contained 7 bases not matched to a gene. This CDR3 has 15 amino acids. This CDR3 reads CASSPRWGGQETQYF. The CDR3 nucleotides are TGCGCCAGCAGCCCCCGGTGGGGGGGCCAAGAGACCCAGTACTTC. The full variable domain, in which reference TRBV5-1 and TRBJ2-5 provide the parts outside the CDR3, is KAGVTQTPRYLIKTRGQQVTLSCSPISGHRSVSWYQQTPGQGLQFLFEYFSETQRNKGNFPGRFSGRQFSNSRSEMNVSTLELGDSALYLCASSPRWGGQETQYFGPGTRLLVL.

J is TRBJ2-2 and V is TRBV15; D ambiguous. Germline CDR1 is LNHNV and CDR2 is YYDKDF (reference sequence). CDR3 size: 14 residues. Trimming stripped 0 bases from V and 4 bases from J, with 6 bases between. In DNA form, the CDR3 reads TGTGCCACCAGCAGAGACTATACCACCGGGGAGCTGTTTTTT. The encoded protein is CATSRDYTTGELFF.

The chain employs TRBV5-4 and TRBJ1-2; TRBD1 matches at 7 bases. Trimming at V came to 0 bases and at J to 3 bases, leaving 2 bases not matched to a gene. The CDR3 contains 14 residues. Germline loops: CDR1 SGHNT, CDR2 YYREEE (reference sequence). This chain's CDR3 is CASSLGQGDYGYTF. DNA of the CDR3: TGTGCCAGCAGCTTGGGACAGGGAGACTATGGCTACACCTTC.

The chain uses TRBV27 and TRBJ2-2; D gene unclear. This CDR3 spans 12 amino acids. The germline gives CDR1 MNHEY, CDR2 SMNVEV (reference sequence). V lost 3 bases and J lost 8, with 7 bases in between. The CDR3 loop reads CASSFIRGELFF. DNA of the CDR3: TGTGCCAGCAGTTTTATCAGGGGGGAGCTGTTTTTT.

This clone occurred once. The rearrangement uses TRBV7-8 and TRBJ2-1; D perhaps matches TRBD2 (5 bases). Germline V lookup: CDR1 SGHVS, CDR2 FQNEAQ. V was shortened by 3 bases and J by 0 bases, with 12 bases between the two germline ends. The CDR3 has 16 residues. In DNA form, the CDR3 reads TGTGCCAGCAGCTTGGACTGGATCAGCTCCTACAATGAGCAGTTCTTC. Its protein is CASSLDWISSYNEQFF.

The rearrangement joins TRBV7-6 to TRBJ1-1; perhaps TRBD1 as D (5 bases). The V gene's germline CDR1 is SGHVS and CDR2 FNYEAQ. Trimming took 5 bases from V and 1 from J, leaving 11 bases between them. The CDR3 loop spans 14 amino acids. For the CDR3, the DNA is TGTGCCAGCAGCCGCGAAACAGGGAACACTGAAGCTTTCTTT. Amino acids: CASSRETGNTEAFF.

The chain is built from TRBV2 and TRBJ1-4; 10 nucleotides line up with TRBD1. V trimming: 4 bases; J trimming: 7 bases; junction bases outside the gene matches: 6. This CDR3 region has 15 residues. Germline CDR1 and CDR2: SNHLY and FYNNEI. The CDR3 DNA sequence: TGTGCCAGCAGTGGGAGGGGGACAGGGGCTGAAAAACTGTTTTTT. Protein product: CASSGRGTGAEKLFF.

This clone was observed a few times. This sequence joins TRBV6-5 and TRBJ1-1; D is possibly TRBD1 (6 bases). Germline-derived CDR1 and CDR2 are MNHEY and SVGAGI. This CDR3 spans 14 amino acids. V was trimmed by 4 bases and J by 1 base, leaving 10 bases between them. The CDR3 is CASSFTGPNTEAFF. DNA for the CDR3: TGTGCCAGCAGTTTCACAGGGCCGAACACTGAAGCTTTCTTT.

CDR3 sequence: CASSQDSPGQSTDTQYF. CDR3 nucleotides: TGTGCCAGCAGCCAAGACAGCCCGGGACAGAGCACAGATACGCAGTATTTT. The chain uses TRBV9 and TRBJ2-3, with 7 bases lining up with TRBD1. V dropped 4 bases and J dropped 0; count of bases not matched to a gene: 11. The germline gives CDR1 SGDLS, CDR2 YYNGEE. CDR3 length: 17 amino acids.

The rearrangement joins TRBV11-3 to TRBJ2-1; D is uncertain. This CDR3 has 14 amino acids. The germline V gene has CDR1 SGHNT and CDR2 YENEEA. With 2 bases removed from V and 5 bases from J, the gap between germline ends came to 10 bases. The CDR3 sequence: CASSLSRVNNEQFF. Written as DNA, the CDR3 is TGTGCCAGCAGCTTAAGTCGCGTAAACAATGAGCAGTTCTTC.

CDR3 nucleotide sequence: TGTGCCAGCAGTTTAAACAGGGCCCGTCCGGGAAACACTGAAGCTTTCTTT. Translating gives CASSLNRARPGNTEAFF. This chain joins TRBV27 and TRBJ1-1; D possibly corresponds to TRBD1 (6 bases). The CDR3 covers 17 residues. The ends were cut back, 2 bases at V and 2 bases at J, with 18 bases in the middle. The germline CDR1 and CDR2 sequences are MNHEY and SMNVEV (reference sequence).

The CDR3 loop is CASSSPQGGYEQYF. The CDR3 nucleotides read TGTGCCAGCTCGTCCCCCCAGGGGGGTTACGAGCAGTACTTC. This chain connects TRBV18 to TRBJ2-7; weak D call: TRBD1 (7 bases). Germline V gene lookup returns CDR1 KGHSH and CDR2 LQKENI. This CDR3 contains 14 residues. V dropped 6 bases and J dropped 4 bases, with 16 bases sitting between them. The full variable domain, in which reference TRBV18 and TRBJ2-7 provide the parts outside the CDR3, is NAGVMQNPRHLVRRRGQEARLRCSPMKGHSHVYWYRQLPEEGLKFMVYLQKENIIDESGMPKERFSAEFPKEGPSILRIQQVVRGDSAAYFCASSSPQGGYEQYFGPGTRLTVT.

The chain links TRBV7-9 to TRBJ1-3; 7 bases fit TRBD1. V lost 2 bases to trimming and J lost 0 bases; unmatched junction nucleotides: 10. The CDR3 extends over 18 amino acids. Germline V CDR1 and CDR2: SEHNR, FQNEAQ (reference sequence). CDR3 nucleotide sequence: TGTGCCAGCAGCTTAAAGGGGGCAGGGCTTTTCTCTGGAAACACCATATATTTT. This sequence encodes CASSLKGAGLFSGNTIYF.

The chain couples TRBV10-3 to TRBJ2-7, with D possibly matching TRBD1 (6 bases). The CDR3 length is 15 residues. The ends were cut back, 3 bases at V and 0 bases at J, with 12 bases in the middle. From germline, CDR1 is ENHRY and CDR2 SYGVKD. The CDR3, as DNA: TGTGCCATCAGTGATCCTGGACAGCGCTCCTACGAGCAGTACTTC. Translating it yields CAISDPGQRSYEQYF.